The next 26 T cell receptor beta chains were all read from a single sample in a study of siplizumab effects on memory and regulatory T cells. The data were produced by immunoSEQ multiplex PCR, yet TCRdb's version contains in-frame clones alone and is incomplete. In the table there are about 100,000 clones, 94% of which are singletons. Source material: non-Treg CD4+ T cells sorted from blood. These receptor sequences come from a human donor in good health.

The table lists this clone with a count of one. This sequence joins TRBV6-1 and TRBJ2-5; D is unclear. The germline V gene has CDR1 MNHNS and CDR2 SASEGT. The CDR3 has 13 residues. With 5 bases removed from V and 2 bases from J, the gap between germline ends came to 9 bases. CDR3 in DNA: TGTGCCAGCAGTTGGACGGTACAAGAGACCCAGTACTTC. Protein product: CASSWTVQETQYF.

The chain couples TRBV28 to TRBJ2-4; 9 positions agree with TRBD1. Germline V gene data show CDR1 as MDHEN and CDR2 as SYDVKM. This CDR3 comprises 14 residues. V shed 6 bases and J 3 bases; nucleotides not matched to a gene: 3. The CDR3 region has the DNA TGTGCCAGCAGGGGGACAGGGTTCAAAAACATTCAGTACTTC. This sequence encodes CASRGTGFKNIQYF.

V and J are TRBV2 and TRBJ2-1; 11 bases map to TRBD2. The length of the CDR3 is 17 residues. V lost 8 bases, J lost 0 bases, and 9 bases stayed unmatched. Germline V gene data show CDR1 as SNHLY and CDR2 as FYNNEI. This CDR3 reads CASCLAGGGVSYNEQFF. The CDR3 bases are TGTGCCAGCTGTCTAGCGGGGGGCGGGGTCTCCTACAATGAGCAGTTCTTC.

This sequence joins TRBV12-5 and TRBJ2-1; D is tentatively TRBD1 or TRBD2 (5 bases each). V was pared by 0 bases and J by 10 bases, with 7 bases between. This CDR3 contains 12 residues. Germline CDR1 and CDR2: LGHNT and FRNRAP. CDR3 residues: CASGLVEGEQFF. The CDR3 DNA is TGTGCTAGTGGTTTGGTAGAGGGGGAGCAGTTCTTC.

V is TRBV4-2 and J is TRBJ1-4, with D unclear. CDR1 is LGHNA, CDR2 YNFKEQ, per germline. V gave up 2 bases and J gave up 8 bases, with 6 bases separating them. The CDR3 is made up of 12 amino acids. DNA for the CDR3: TGTGCCAGCAGCCAACCGGGAGAAAAACTGTTTTTT. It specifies CASSQPGEKLFF.

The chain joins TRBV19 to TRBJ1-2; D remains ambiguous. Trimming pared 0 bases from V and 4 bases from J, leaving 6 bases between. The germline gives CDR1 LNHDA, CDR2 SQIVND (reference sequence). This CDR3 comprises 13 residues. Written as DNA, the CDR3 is TGTGCCAGTAGTATAGAGGCAGGCTATGGCTACACCTTC. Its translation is CASSIEAGYGYTF.

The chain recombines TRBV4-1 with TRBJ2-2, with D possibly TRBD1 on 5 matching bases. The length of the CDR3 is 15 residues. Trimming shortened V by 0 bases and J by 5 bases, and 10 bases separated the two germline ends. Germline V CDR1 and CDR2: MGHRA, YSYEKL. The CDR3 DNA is TGCGCCAGCAGCCAAGAGGGGCTAGTGACCGGGGAGCTGTTTTTT. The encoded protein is CASSQEGLVTGELFF.

CDR3 amino acids: CASSLGTHRDSNQPQHF. CDR3 DNA: TGTGCCAGCAGCTTGGGAACTCACCGCGATAGCAATCAGCCCCAGCATTTT. The V call is TRBV7-9, the J call TRBJ1-5, with D unclear. With 3 bases removed from V and 0 bases from J, the gap between germline ends came to 15 bases. The length of the CDR3 is 17 residues. Germline CDR1 is SEHNR and CDR2 is FQNEAQ (reference sequence).

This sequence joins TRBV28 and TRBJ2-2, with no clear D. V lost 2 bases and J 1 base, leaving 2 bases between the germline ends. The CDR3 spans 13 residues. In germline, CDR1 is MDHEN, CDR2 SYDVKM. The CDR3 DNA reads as TGTGCCAGCAGTTTAGGGAACACCGGGGAGCTGTTTTTT. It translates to CASSLGNTGELFF.

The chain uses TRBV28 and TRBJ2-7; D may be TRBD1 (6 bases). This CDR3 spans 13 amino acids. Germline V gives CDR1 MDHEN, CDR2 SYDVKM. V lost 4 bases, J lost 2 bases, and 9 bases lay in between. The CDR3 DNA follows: TGTGCCAGCAGTTACAGGGTCACCTACGAGCAGTACTTC. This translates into CASSYRVTYEQYF.

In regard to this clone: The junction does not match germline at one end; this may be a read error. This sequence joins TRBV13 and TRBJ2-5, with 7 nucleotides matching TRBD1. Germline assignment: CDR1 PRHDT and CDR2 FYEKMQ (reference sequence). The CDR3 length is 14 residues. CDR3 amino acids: CASSLVLGQGDVDF. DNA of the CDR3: TGTGCCAGCAGCTTGGTTTTGGGGCAGGGGGATGTGGACTTC.

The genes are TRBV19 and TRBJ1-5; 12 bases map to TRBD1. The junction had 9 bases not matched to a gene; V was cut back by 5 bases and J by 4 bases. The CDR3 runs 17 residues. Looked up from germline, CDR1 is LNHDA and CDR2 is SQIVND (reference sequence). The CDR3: CASSASGTGGLNQPQHF. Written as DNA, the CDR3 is TGTGCCAGTAGTGCCTCCGGGACAGGGGGCCTGAATCAGCCCCAGCATTTT. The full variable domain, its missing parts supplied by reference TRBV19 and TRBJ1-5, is DGGITQSPKYLFRKEGQNVTLSCEQNLNHDAMYWYRQDPGQGLRLIYYSQIVNDFQKGDIAEGYSVSREKKESFPLTVTSAQKNPTAFYLCASSASGTGGLNQPQHFGDGTRLSIL.

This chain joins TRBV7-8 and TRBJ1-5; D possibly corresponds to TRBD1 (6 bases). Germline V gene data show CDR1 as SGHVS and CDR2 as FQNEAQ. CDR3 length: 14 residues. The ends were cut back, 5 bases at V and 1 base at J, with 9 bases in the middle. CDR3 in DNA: TGTGCCAGCAGCCAGGACAGAAGCAATCAGCCCCAGCATTTT. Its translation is CASSQDRSNQPQHF.

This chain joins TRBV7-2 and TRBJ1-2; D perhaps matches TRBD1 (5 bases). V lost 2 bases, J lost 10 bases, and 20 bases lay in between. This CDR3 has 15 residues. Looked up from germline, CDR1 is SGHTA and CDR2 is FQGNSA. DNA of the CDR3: TGTGCCAGCAGCTTATCGGCCTCGATAGACAGCGACTACACCTTC. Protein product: CASSLSASIDSDYTF.

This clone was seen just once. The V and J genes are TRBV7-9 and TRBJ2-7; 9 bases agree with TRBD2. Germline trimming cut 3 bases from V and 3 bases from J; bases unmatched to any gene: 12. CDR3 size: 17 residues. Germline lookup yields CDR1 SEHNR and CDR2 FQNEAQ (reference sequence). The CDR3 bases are TGTGCCAGCAGCTTCGGCGGGAGGGCACGAAGGGGCTACGAGCAGTACTTC. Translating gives CASSFGGRARRGYEQYF.

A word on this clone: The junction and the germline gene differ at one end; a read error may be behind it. The CDR3 loop reads CASSFWLASETQYF. The CDR3 nucleotides are TGTGCTAGCAGCTTTTGGCTAGCCTCGGAGACCCAGTACTTC. V and J are TRBV7-7 and TRBJ2-5; TRBD2 might be the D (5 bases). The V gene's germline CDR1 is SSHAT and CDR2 FNYEAQ (reference sequence). The CDR3 spans 14 residues.

The CDR3 coding sequence is TGTGCCAGTAGTTCCGGGTCCGCCGGGGCCAACGTCCTGACTTTC. Translated: CASSSGSAGANVLTF. The V call is TRBV19, the J call TRBJ2-6; D is unclear. V lost 5 bases and J lost 4, with 12 bases in between. The CDR3 is 15 residues long. Germline-derived CDR1 and CDR2 are LNHDA and SQIVND (reference sequence).

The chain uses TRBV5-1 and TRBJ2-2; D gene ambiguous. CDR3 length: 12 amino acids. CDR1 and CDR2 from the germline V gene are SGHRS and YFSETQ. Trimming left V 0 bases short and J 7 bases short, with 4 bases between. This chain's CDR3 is CASSLVVGELFF. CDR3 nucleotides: TGCGCCAGCAGCTTGGTTGTCGGGGAGCTGTTTTTT.

CDR3 nucleotides: TGTGCCAGCAGCTTAGGGGGACTAGCGGGAGAGATCGGAGAGCAGTTCTTC. Residues: CASSLGGLAGEIGEQFF. The J gene is TRBJ2-1, the V gene TRBV7-9; 14 bases fit TRBD2. With 1 base clipped from V and 10 bases from J, the junction kept 9 bases outside the gene matches. This CDR3 region has 17 residues. In germline, CDR1 is SEHNR, CDR2 FQNEAQ (reference sequence).

The CDR3 bases are TGTGCCAGCAGTAGGCTAGCGGGAGGCTCCTACGAGCAGTACTTC. Amino acids: CASSRLAGGSYEQYF. V usage is TRBV5-4 and J usage is TRBJ2-7; 11 bases fit TRBD2. Trimming at V came to 5 bases and at J to 0 bases, leaving 4 bases not matched to a gene. The CDR3 consists of 15 residues. Per germline, CDR1 SGHNT and CDR2 YYREEE (reference sequence).

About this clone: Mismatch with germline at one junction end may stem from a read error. CDR3 nucleotide sequence: TGTGCCAGCAGCCAAGATTTCCAGCGGGTCACTGAAACTTTCTTT. Its protein is CASSQDFQRVTETFF. This sequence joins TRBV4-2 and TRBJ1-1; D remains ambiguous. The CDR3 has 15 residues. The germline V gene has CDR1 LGHNA and CDR2 YNFKEQ.

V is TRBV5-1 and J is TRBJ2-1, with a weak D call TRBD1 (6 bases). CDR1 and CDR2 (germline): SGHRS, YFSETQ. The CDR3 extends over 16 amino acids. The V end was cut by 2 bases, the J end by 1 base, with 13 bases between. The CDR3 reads CASSFDGQISYNEQFF. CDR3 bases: TGCGCCAGCAGCTTCGATGGACAGATATCCTACAATGAGCAGTTCTTC.

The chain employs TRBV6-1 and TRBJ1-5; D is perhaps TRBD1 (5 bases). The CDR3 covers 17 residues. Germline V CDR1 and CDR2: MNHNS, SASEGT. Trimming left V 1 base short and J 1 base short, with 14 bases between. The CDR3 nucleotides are TGTGCCAGCAGTGAAGGAGGTGGGGGTTTGAGCAATCAGCCCCAGCATTTT. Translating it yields CASSEGGGGLSNQPQHF.

DNA for the CDR3: TGTGCCAGCAGCTTGGGACTAGCGATCGCAGATACGCAGTATTTT. Amino acid sequence: CASSLGLAIADTQYF. The chain is built from TRBV7-9 and TRBJ2-3; TRBD2 agrees at 10 bases. Germline V gene data show CDR1 as SEHNR and CDR2 as FQNEAQ (reference sequence). The CDR3 consists of 15 residues. The J segment lost 4 bases and the V segment lost 3 bases, leaving 4 bases of the junction unmatched.

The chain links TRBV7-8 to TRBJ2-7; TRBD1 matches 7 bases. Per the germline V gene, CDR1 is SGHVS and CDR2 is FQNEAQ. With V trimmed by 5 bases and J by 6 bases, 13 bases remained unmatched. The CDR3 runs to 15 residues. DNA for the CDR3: TGTGCCAGCAGCCCGGGACAGCAGAATTATCTCGAGCAGTACTTC. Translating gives CASSPGQQNYLEQYF.

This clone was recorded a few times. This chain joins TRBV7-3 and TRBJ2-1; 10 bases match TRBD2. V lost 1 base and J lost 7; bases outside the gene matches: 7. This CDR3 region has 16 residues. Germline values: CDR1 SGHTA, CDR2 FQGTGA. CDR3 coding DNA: TGTGCCAGCAGCTTAAATAGCGGGGGGTGGAGTAATGAGCAGTTCTTC. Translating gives CASSLNSGGWSNEQFF.